Below are 5 T cell receptor beta chains sequenced from a single sample in a study of T cell changes during pregnancy in multiple sclerosis. TCRdb's table, derived via immunoSEQ multiplex PCR, lists solely in-frame clones and lacks some. The data hold around 26,000 clones, with 86% observed a single time. Source: CD8+ T cells from peripheral blood mononuclear cells, taken in the first trimester of pregnancy. These receptors all come from a female donor in good health, enrolled as a control in a pregnancy study.

J is TRBJ1-1 and V is TRBV6-5; 8 nucleotides match TRBD1. V trimming: 2 bases; J trimming: 7 bases; junction bases outside the gene matches: 3. The germline CDR1 and CDR2 sequences are MNHEY and SVGAGI. The CDR3 runs to 13 residues. DNA of the CDR3: TGTGCCAGCAGTTACGGACAGGGCCTTGAAGCTTTCTTT. This gives the protein CASSYGQGLEAFF.

The CDR3 spells CAISESTGDRGYEQYF. The CDR3 bases are TGTGCCATCAGTGAGTCGACAGGGGACAGGGGCTACGAGCAGTACTTC. The chain combines TRBV10-3 with TRBJ2-7; TRBD1 agrees at 10 bases. The length of the CDR3 is 16 residues. Germline V gene data show CDR1 as ENHRY and CDR2 as SYGVKD. Trimming at V came to 0 bases and at J to 3 bases, leaving 5 bases not matched to a gene.

This rearrangement joins TRBV6-5 to TRBJ2-3, with 12 positions matching TRBD2. CDR1 is MNHEY and CDR2 is SVGAGI in the germline V gene. V lost 7 bases and J lost 0; bases outside the gene matches: 2. The CDR3 covers 15 residues. The DNA of the CDR3 is TGTGCCAGCAAAACTAGCGGGGGGAGCACAGATACGCAGTATTTT. Amino acids: CASKTSGGSTDTQYF.

The J gene is TRBJ1-1, the V gene TRBV2, with D uncertain. V dropped 2 bases and J dropped 1 base, with 11 bases sitting between them. Germline CDR1 is SNHLY and CDR2 is FYNNEI. This CDR3 spans 15 amino acids. This CDR3 reads CASSESRVPNTEAFF. CDR3 nucleotides: TGTGCCAGCAGTGAATCTCGAGTCCCGAACACTGAAGCTTTCTTT.

The rearrangement uses TRBV7-9 and TRBJ1-3; D may be TRBD1 (6 bases). V lost 1 base and J 4 bases, leaving 14 bases between the germline ends. Germline V CDR1 and CDR2: SEHNR, FQNEAQ (reference sequence). This CDR3 spans 16 amino acids. Written as DNA, the CDR3 is TGTGCCAGCAGCTTAGTGGCCACCCAGGGGGGAAACACCATATATTTT. Translation gives CASSLVATQGGNTIYF.